This record covers a single T cell receptor beta chain. Its antigen is not identified. The data originate from a study of vaccination and CD4 T cells after COVID-19. Study conclusions and caveats: Clonotypes reactive to SARS-CoV-2 had a median that went up from roughly 19 to 38, but not significantly.

TCRdb fed the PCR reads into MiXCR, producing one record per CDR3 protein. The top ten clones hold less than 1.5% of a sample with 13,000 to 15,000 distinct CDR3 sequences, 65% to 70% of them seen once. The TCR sequence derives from a human donor who had recovered from COVID-19. Source: CD4+ T cells from blood, taken after SARS-CoV-2 vaccination.

CDR3 in amino acids: CASSEKGAYGTEAFF. The CDR3 nucleotides are TGTGCCAGCAGTGAAAAGGGGGCCTATGGCACTGAAGCTTTCTTT. The chain uses TRBV2 and TRBJ1-1; 7 bases align to TRBD1. The CDR3 is 15 residues long. With 2 bases clipped from V and 4 bases from J, the junction kept 7 bases outside the gene matches. Germline V CDR1 and CDR2: SNHLY, FYNNEI. The variable domain in full, completed from reference TRBV2 and TRBJ1-1, reads EPEVTQTPSHQVTQMGQEVILRCVPISNHLYFYWYRQILGQKVEFLVSFYNNEISEKSEIFDDQFSVERPDGSNFTLKIRSTKLEDSAMYFCASSEKGAYGTEAFFGQGTRLTVV.